This T cell receptor (beta chain) was sequenced for a study of Ad26.COV2.S vaccination and SARS-CoV-2 variants (dated by TCRdb to about 2021). A note on the overall study: Vaccine-arm donors came from COV1001, a multicentre, randomized, double-blind, placebo-controlled phase I-IIa trial of Ad26.COV2.S in healthy adults. Ad26.COV2.S was administered intramuscularly at a dose of 5x10^10 or 1x10^11 viral particles, either as one shot or as two shots given 56 days apart. TCRbeta repertoire sequencing was used to assess the specificity and breadth of SARS-CoV-2-reactive T cell receptors after Ad26.COV2.S vaccination. A total of some 30 samples were included in the TCR-sequenced set, comprising around 19 Ad26.COV2.S vaccine recipients, 5 placebo recipients and 8 SARS-CoV-2 convalescent individuals. Trial participants were randomized into five groups of five, in which low-dose or high-dose Ad26.COV2.S was given once or twice, or placebo was given on both occasions. Blinding of investigators to trial group allocation was maintained during experiments and outcome assessment.

V loses 5 bases of germline sequence and J loses 0 bases, and the interval between the two ends is 14 bases. CDR1 and CDR2 are drawn from the germline V gene: MDHEN, SYDVKM. Measured from the cysteine to the phenylalanine, the CDR3 is 15 residues long. Of all the DNA, just the CDR3 is kept, 45 bases in frame from base 1. What this sample's treatment or condition label stands for: some 20 received Ad26.COV2.S at low or high dose, single or two shots; several received placebo; per-sample allocation not given. For vaccine and placebo recipients, the sequenced repertoires came from samples collected on day 63 after the first injection. In Cohort 1b, about two dozen adults aged 18-55 years were enrolled at a single site in Boston, USA, between 29 July and 7 August 2020. As a vaccine, Ad26.COV2.S was a replication-incompetent adenovirus type 26 vector that expressed a prefusion-stabilized SARS-CoV-2 spike protein derived from the original Wuhan strain.

Worth noting for this clone: Its antigen is currently not known. The sample holds no much larger clone one base away, and base qualities are not on file.

Paper-wide results and their limitations: Higher spike-specific TCR breadth was observed in Ad26.COV2.S recipients than in placebo recipients (P = 0.0014). Non-spike TCR breadth was comparable between vaccine and placebo recipients, consistent with the vaccine containing only spike. According to the authors, total T cell responses may have been underestimated by the TCR breadth and depth analyses. Substantial breadth of spike-specific CD8+ and CD4+ T cell responses was reported after vaccination. Comparing responses between vaccine doses or regimens was not something the study was powered to do.

TCRbeta CDR3 regions were sequenced with the immunoSEQ Assay. After extraction, genomic DNA underwent amplification by bias-controlled multiplex PCR, followed by high-throughput sequencing. The paper's data handling went like this. To quantify the absolute abundance of every unique TCRbeta CDR3 region, sequences were collapsed and filtered. T cell fraction was estimated by normalizing TCRbeta template counts to usable DNA, with usable DNA measured through amplification of reference genes found in all nucleated cells. Repertoire TCRs were annotated as SARS-CoV-2-specific by exact matching of V gene, CDR3 amino acid sequence and J gene to a known reactive TCR set. MIRA supplied the reference SARS-CoV-2 TCR set, which was filtered for enrichment in COVID-19-positive ImmuneCODE repertoires so that public or cross-reactive TCRs were removed. Using the MIRA antigens, annotated TCRs were further analysed by specific ORF or by position within an ORF. Depth was the summed frequency of annotated unique rearrangements, while breadth was defined as annotated unique rearrangements over total unique productive rearrangements. Two-sided Wilcoxon rank-sum tests were applied when comparing TCR breadth between groups. TCRdb obtained this table from immuneACCESS and retained in-frame rearrangements with V and J assigned. These tables miss some clones; where compared with another copy, unresolved V genes account for less than half of the shortfall, and the remainder is unexplained. The V and J calls and clone size are taken from that table; D and trimming were inferred from the DNA. This sample is represented by 430,000 or so clones; about nine tenths of them were singletons. The ten largest clones capture more than 9% of the sample.

Source: peripheral blood, taken in a trial of Ad26.COV2.S vaccine versus placebo. This receptor was obtained from a person aged 18-65 years who received the Ad26.COV2.S COVID-19 vaccine or a placebo. The chain was built from TRBV28 and TRBJ2-7; the D region possibly corresponds to TRBD1 (6 bases align). The nucleotide sequence is TGTGCCAGCAGTCTAACAGGGTCGAACTCCTACGAGCAGTACTTC. Translated, this is CASSLTGSNSYEQYF.